One and the same sample provided the 28 T cell receptor beta chains below, sequenced in a study of technical replicates of blood from a handful of donors. The repertoire was sequenced with immunoSEQ multiplex PCR; TCRdb's copy has only in-frame clones and lacks some. Among 65,000 to 95,000 clones, 93% were seen once, and the ten largest hold over 0.2%. The sequenced material came from T cells isolated from PBMCs. The receptors were sampled from a human donor in good health.

V gene TRBV5-1 combines with J gene TRBJ2-3, with TRBD1 as a possible D gene (6 bases). The V gene lost 2 bases and the J gene lost 4 bases, with 20 bases spanning the gap. This CDR3 comprises 17 residues. Germline loops: CDR1 SGHRS, CDR2 YFSETQ. The CDR3, as DNA: TGCGCCAGCAGCTTTGGTTCTACAGGGTATCCTGCAGATACGCAGTATTTT. Residues: CASSFGSTGYPADTQYF.

This chain uses TRBV4-1 with TRBJ2-1, with TRBD1 as a possible D gene (6 bases). The germline CDR1 and CDR2 sequences are MGHRA and YSYEKL. This CDR3 has 15 amino acids. V lost 6 bases and J lost 0, with 12 bases in between. The CDR3 region has the DNA TGCGCCAGCAGAGAAATGGACAGCTCCTACAATGAGCAGTTCTTC. It specifies CASREMDSSYNEQFF.

V gene TRBV5-1 combines with J gene TRBJ1-1; 7 positions agree with TRBD1. The V gene's germline CDR1 is SGHRS and CDR2 YFSETQ. The V and J ends lost 5 bases and 0 bases, in that order; junction bases with no gene match: 7. The CDR3 spans 15 residues. CDR3: CASRLEGGLNTEAFF. Written as DNA, the CDR3 is TGCGCCAGCAGACTTGAAGGGGGCTTGAACACTGAAGCTTTCTTT.

This clone is a singleton in its sample. The chain combines TRBV10-2 with TRBJ1-5; D remains ambiguous. Germline lookup yields CDR1 WSHSY and CDR2 SAAADI. Trimming removed 3 bases from V and 2 bases from J, with 8 bases in between. The CDR3 runs 14 residues. CDR3 coding DNA: TGCGCCAGCAGTGATGTAGAGGGCAATCAGCCCCAGCATTTT. Its protein product is CASSDVEGNQPQHF.

This rearrangement joins TRBV5-4 to TRBJ2-7; tentatively, D is TRBD2 (5 bases). This CDR3 is 14 amino acids long. Trimming cost V 5 bases and J 0 bases, with 12 bases left between them. Germline loops: CDR1 SGHNT, CDR2 YYREEE (reference sequence). CDR3 nucleotide sequence: TGTGCCAGCAGTCCACCGGGAAGCTCCTACGAGCAGTACTTC. It is translated as CASSPPGSSYEQYF.

The rearrangement uses TRBV15 and TRBJ2-1; D unclear. The CDR3 spans 15 residues. With 1 base removed from V and 5 bases from J, the gap between germline ends came to 12 bases. From germline, CDR1 is LNHNV and CDR2 YYDKDF (reference sequence). CDR3 nucleotide sequence: TGTGCCACCAGCAGAGTCTCTGGGCCGGACAATGAGCAGTTCTTC. Translated: CATSRVSGPDNEQFF.

This clone was seen more than once but under ten times. The genes are TRBV20-1 and TRBJ2-3; D is possibly TRBD2 (5 bases). The CDR3 loop spans 11 amino acids. The V end was cut by 6 bases, the J end by 11 bases, with 15 bases between. The V gene's germline CDR1 is DFQATT and CDR2 SNEGSKA (reference sequence). CDR3: CSAGDYPRQYF. CDR3 DNA: TGCAGTGCCGGTGACTACCCAAGGCAGTATTTT.

CDR3 region: CASSLDRASNQPQHF. CDR3 coding DNA: TGTGCCAGCTCACTAGACAGGGCTAGCAATCAGCCCCAGCATTTT. This sequence joins TRBV18 and TRBJ1-5, with 7 nucleotides matching TRBD1. There are 15 residues in the CDR3. Germline CDR1 and CDR2: KGHSH and LQKENI. V lost 4 bases, J lost 0 bases, and 3 bases stayed unmatched.

Only one count was recorded for this clone. V and J are TRBV11-2 and TRBJ1-1; no reliable D call. The CDR3 has 13 residues. Between the trimmed V and J ends, which lost 7 bases and 5 bases, there was a span of 14 bases. Germline V gene data show CDR1 as SGHAT and CDR2 as FQNNGV. CDR3 in DNA: TGTGCCAGCACCACCGTGGCGGGAACTGAAGCTTTCTTT. Amino acid sequence: CASTTVAGTEAFF.

This clone has only one observation. The J gene is TRBJ1-2, the V gene TRBV5-1, with a tentative D call TRBD1 (6 bases). CDR1 SGHRS and CDR2 YFSETQ come from the germline V gene. CDR3 size: 13 residues. V gave up 5 bases and J gave up 3 bases, with 11 bases separating them. CDR3 sequence (DNA): TGCGCCAGCAGGGAGTCAGGGGACTATGGCTACACCTTC. Its protein product is CASRESGDYGYTF. The full variable domain, its missing parts supplied by reference TRBV5-1 and TRBJ1-2, is KAGVTQTPRYLIKTRGQQVTLSCSPISGHRSVSWYQQTPGQGLQFLFEYFSETQRNKGNFPGRFSGRQFSNSRSEMNVSTLELGDSALYLCASRESGDYGYTFGSGTRLTVV.

The CDR3 nucleotides read TGTGCCAGCAGCCCCGGGGGGACGAACACTGAAGCTTTCTTT. It encodes CASSPGGTNTEAFF. The rearrangement uses TRBV7-3 and TRBJ1-1; D possibly corresponds to TRBD1 (5 bases). The V gene's germline CDR1 is SGHTA and CDR2 FQGTGA. Between the trimmed V and J ends, which lost 5 bases and 1 base, there was a span of 11 bases. The CDR3 length is 14 residues.

This clone was detected once. V usage is TRBV19 and J usage is TRBJ1-1, with D possibly TRBD1 on 6 matching bases. There are 13 residues in the CDR3. Germline CDR1 LNHDA, CDR2 SQIVND (reference sequence). V gave up 5 bases and J gave up 2 bases, with 9 bases separating them. CDR3 region: CASSRTENTEAFF. The CDR3 coding sequence is TGTGCCAGTAGTCGGACAGAAAACACTGAAGCTTTCTTT.

V and J are TRBV7-9 and TRBJ2-5; 10 bases line up with TRBD2. The CDR3 covers 16 residues. V trimming: 3 bases; J trimming: 5 bases; junction bases outside the gene matches: 9. Germline V gives CDR1 SEHNR, CDR2 FQNEAQ (reference sequence). DNA of the CDR3: TGTGCCAGCAGCTTTGCTAGCGGGAGTTATTTGGAGACCCAGTACTTC. Encoded protein: CASSFASGSYLETQYF.

The chain employs TRBV4-1 and TRBJ1-1; D possibly corresponds to TRBD1 (5 bases). CDR1 MGHRA and CDR2 YSYEKL come from the germline V gene. V was cut by 4 bases and J by 4 bases, with 13 bases left in between. This CDR3 is 14 amino acids long. DNA for the CDR3: TGCGCCAGCAGCCCCTTGGGGGGGGGCACTGAAGCTTTCTTT. Translated: CASSPLGGGTEAFF.

This clone was seen once. The J gene is TRBJ2-7, the V gene TRBV28; D is unresolved. The V end was cut by 8 bases, the J end by 5 bases, with 7 bases between. There are 10 residues in the CDR3. CDR1 MDHEN and CDR2 SYDVKM come from the germline V gene. CDR3 DNA sequence: TGTGCCAGCCGACGGGACGAGCAGTACTTC. As protein: CASRRDEQYF.

The rearrangement uses TRBV28 and TRBJ1-2; D may be TRBD1 (5 bases). The germline V and J ends were trimmed by 4 bases and 2 bases, with 8 bases remaining between them. There are 13 residues in the CDR3. Germline assignment: CDR1 MDHEN and CDR2 SYDVKM. CDR3 sequence: CASSSGVNYGYTF. The CDR3 DNA follows: TGTGCCAGCAGTTCGGGGGTAAACTATGGCTACACCTTC.

The chain employs TRBV28 and TRBJ2-7; D may be TRBD2 (5 bases). The CDR3 consists of 14 residues. V lost 6 bases and J lost 4, with 16 bases in between. Germline values: CDR1 MDHEN, CDR2 SYDVKM. CDR3 in amino acids: CASRSTGLTYEQYF. The CDR3 DNA is TGTGCCAGCAGGTCCACGGGATTAACTTACGAGCAGTACTTC.

This clone was detected once. The chain joins TRBV4-2 to TRBJ2-2; D is unclear. This CDR3 has 13 amino acids. Trimming took off 4 bases at V and 6 bases at J, with 9 bases between the two ends. Per the germline V gene, CDR1 is LGHNA and CDR2 is YNFKEQ. The CDR3 coding sequence is TGTGCCAGCAGCCTGACGGAGCCCGGGGAGCTGTTTTTT. Its protein is CASSLTEPGELFF.

The rearrangement joins TRBV2 to TRBJ2-4; D gene unclear. V gave up 7 bases and J gave up 15 bases, with 22 bases separating them. Germline CDR1 SNHLY, CDR2 FYNNEI. The CDR3 is made up of 13 amino acids. The CDR3 reads CASTFSSQSNRYF. In DNA, the CDR3 is TGTGCCAGCACGTTCTCTTCGCAATCAAACAGGTACTTC.

Here the CDR3 reads CASRETGMNTEAFF. DNA of the CDR3: TGTGCCAGCAGGGAGACAGGGATGAACACTGAAGCTTTCTTT. The chain employs TRBV25-1 and TRBJ1-1, with 7 bases lining up with TRBD1. This CDR3 has 14 residues. Germline CDR1 is MGHDK and CDR2 is SYGVNS. The ends lost 6 bases at V and 0 bases at J; junction bases unmatched: 4.

V usage is TRBV10-2 and J usage is TRBJ2-3; a possible D gene is TRBD2 (6 bases). The CDR3 has 14 amino acids. In germline, CDR1 is WSHSY, CDR2 SAAADI. The V end lost 6 bases, the J end lost 6 bases, and 16 bases lay between the germline ends. The CDR3 loop reads CASSLTSFKDTQYF. CDR3 DNA sequence: TGCGCCAGCAGCTTGACTAGTTTCAAGGATACGCAGTATTTT.

This clone has a single count. The J gene is TRBJ1-2, the V gene TRBV2; D gene unclear. Trimming took off 7 bases at V and 5 bases at J, with 17 bases between the two ends. CDR3 length: 14 amino acids. CDR1 and CDR2 from the germline V gene are SNHLY and FYNNEI. DNA for the CDR3: TGTGCCAGCAAGGAGGACCGAGATCTATATGGCTACACCTTC. Translated, it gives CASKEDRDLYGYTF.

The table lists this clone with a count of one. The chain has TRBV15 and TRBJ1-1; D perhaps matches TRBD1 (5 bases). V lost 1 base, J lost 1 base, and 13 bases lay in between. This CDR3 comprises 16 residues. Per the germline V gene, CDR1 is LNHNV and CDR2 is YYDKDF (reference sequence). CDR3 bases: TGTGCCACCAGCAGAGCAACCGGGACTGGGAACACTGAAGCTTTCTTT. Amino acid sequence: CATSRATGTGNTEAFF.

As regards this clone: The germline gene is not matched at one end of the junction; a read error may be the cause. The chain joins TRBV28 to TRBJ2-1; D not resolved. The CDR3 totals 13 residues. Germline loops: CDR1 MDHEN, CDR2 SYDVKM. DNA of the CDR3: TGTGCCAGCAGTCCCCCCTCCGACAATGAGCAGTTCTTC. It translates to CASSPPSDNEQFF.

This clone appeared a single time. The chain carries TRBV18 and TRBJ1-5; no reliable D call. This CDR3 is built from 13 residues. V lost 3 bases to trimming and J lost 4 bases, with 7 bases between them. Germline lookup yields CDR1 KGHSH and CDR2 LQKENI. This CDR3 reads CASSPTNNQPQHF. The CDR3, as DNA: TGTGCCAGCTCACCGACTAATAATCAGCCCCAGCATTTT.

The V call is TRBV7-3, the J call TRBJ2-1; D is possibly TRBD1 (7 bases). The CDR3 is 17 residues long. Trimming pared 4 bases from V and 2 bases from J, leaving 18 bases between. Germline loops: CDR1 SGHTA, CDR2 FQGTGA. CDR3 residues: CASSSGGLSSTYNEQFF. Written as DNA, the CDR3 is TGTGCCAGCAGCTCAGGGGGACTTTCTAGTACCTACAATGAGCAGTTCTTC.

The chain combines TRBV6-6 with TRBJ1-2, with TRBD1 identical over 9 bases. The CDR3 is 15 amino acids. Germline trimming cut 6 bases from V and 7 bases from J; bases unmatched to any gene: 12. The germline V gene encodes CDR1 MNHNY and CDR2 SVGAGI (reference sequence). The CDR3: CASSPPGQGVSGYTF. The CDR3 DNA reads TGTGCCAGCAGCCCACCGGGACAGGGAGTTAGTGGCTACACCTTC.

V gene TRBV11-2 combines with J gene TRBJ2-5; D might be TRBD2 (7 bases). This CDR3 is built from 16 residues. Trimming removed 0 bases from V and 4 bases from J, with 15 bases in between. Germline V gives CDR1 SGHAT, CDR2 FQNNGV. In nucleotides, the CDR3 is TGTGCCAGCAGCTTAGAACAGCAGGGAGGGGGAGAGACCCAGTACTTC. It specifies CASSLEQQGGGETQYF.